Below, 19 T cell receptor beta chains from the same sample are listed, as sequenced in a study of control samples from healthy donors and cancer patients. Here immunoSEQ multiplex PCR was the method, and the copy in TCRdb shows in-frame clones only, minus some. The sample carries about 93,000 clones, around 90% recorded once. The sample consisted of blood. All receptors come from a woman aged 65 to 85 in good health.

This sequence joins TRBV13 and TRBJ1-2; no firm D call. Per the germline V gene, CDR1 is PRHDT and CDR2 is FYEKMQ (reference sequence). V lost 3 bases and J lost 2, with 7 bases in between. The CDR3 has 13 amino acids. This chain's CDR3 is CASSFGENYGYTF. The CDR3 bases are TGTGCCAGCAGCTTTGGCGAGAACTATGGCTACACCTTC. Combining the CDR3 with reference TRBV13 and TRBJ1-2 gives the whole variable domain AAGVIQSPRHLIKEKRETATLKCYPIPRHDTVYWYQQGPGQDPQFLISFYEKMQSDKGSIPDRFSAQQFSDYHSELNMSSLELGDSALYFCASSFGENYGYTFGSGTRLTVV.

The CDR3 here is CASSSNAGQANTEAFF. In DNA form, the CDR3 reads TGTGCCAGCAGTTCCAATGCCGGACAGGCGAACACTGAAGCTTTCTTT. The chain has TRBV5-4 and TRBJ1-1, with TRBD1 matching 7 bases. Unmatched junction bases numbered 11, after V lost 5 bases and J lost 1 base. This CDR3 comprises 16 residues. Germline loops: CDR1 SGHNT, CDR2 YYREEE (reference sequence).

The rearrangement uses TRBV5-4 and TRBJ1-2, with D possibly being TRBD1 (5 bases). The length of the CDR3 is 13 residues. Trimming pared 2 bases from V and 4 bases from J, leaving 9 bases between. The germline CDR1 and CDR2 sequences are SGHNT and YYREEE (reference sequence). The CDR3 DNA is TGTGCCAGCAGCTTCGACAGCACCTATGGCTACACCTTC. Amino acids: CASSFDSTYGYTF.

The V gene is TRBV6-2 or TRBV6-3, the J gene TRBJ2-7; a possible D gene is TRBD1 (6 bases). The CDR3 runs to 14 residues. CDR1 and CDR2 (germline): MNHEY, SVGEGT. Trimming removed 6 bases from V and 9 bases from J, with 21 bases in between. CDR3 in DNA: TGTGCCAGCAGCCGTCCCGACAGGCTACAATGGCAGTACTTC. Its protein is CASSRPDRLQWQYF.

The chain couples TRBV3-1 (or the pseudogene TRBV3-2) to TRBJ1-2; tentative D call: TRBD1 (6 bases). The CDR3 loop spans 13 amino acids. Germline V gene sequence: CDR1 LGHDT, CDR2 YNNKEL (reference sequence). Trimming left V 3 bases short and J 1 base short, with 6 bases between. CDR3 in DNA: TGTGCCAGCAGCCAGGACAGTAACTATGGCTACACCTTC. Translation: CASSQDSNYGYTF.

The V call is TRBV5-4, the J call TRBJ2-7; D unresolved. The germline V and J ends were trimmed by 4 bases and 2 bases, with 13 bases remaining between them. The CDR3 runs to 14 residues. The germline V gene encodes CDR1 SGHNT and CDR2 YYREEE (reference sequence). As DNA, the CDR3 is TGTGCCAGCAGCACATGGCTCCCCACCTACGAGCAGTACTTC. The encoded protein is CASSTWLPTYEQYF.

The J gene is TRBJ2-1, the V gene TRBV7-2; 12 nucleotides align to TRBD2. V lost 6 bases to trimming and J lost 8 bases; unmatched junction nucleotides: 17. This CDR3 contains 18 residues. Germline CDR1 and CDR2: SGHTA and FQGNSA. CDR3 residues: CASRPPLTSGRVFDEQFF. The CDR3, as DNA: TGTGCCAGCAGGCCGCCTCTGACTAGCGGGAGAGTCTTTGATGAGCAGTTCTTC.

The chain recombines TRBV3-1 (or the pseudogene TRBV3-2) with TRBJ2-7; the D gene is possibly TRBD2 (6 bases). Germline-derived CDR1 and CDR2 are LGHDT and YNNKEL (reference sequence). V lost 2 bases to trimming and J lost 0 bases, with 11 bases between them. CDR3 length equals 15 residues. Here the CDR3 reads CASSQSTSFSYEQYF. For the CDR3, the DNA is TGTGCCAGCAGCCAATCGACTAGTTTCTCCTACGAGCAGTACTTC.

The chain couples TRBV15 to TRBJ2-2; D might be TRBD1 or TRBD2, each matching 5 bases. This CDR3 region has 15 residues. The V gene lost 0 bases and the J gene lost 4 bases, with 9 bases spanning the gap. Germline V gives CDR1 LNHNV, CDR2 YYDKDF (reference sequence). The CDR3 region is CATSRDQGTTGELFF. The CDR3 DNA reads as TGTGCCACCAGCAGAGATCAAGGGACCACCGGGGAGCTGTTTTTT.

This clone appeared once. The chain employs TRBV12-3 or TRBV12-4 and TRBJ1-5, with no clear D. Trimming pared 1 base from V and 5 bases from J, leaving 6 bases between. This CDR3 contains 13 residues. CDR3 in DNA: TGTGCCAGCAGTTTAGGTGGTCATCAGCCCCAGCATTTT. Protein sequence: CASSLGGHQPQHF.

The V call is TRBV21-1, the J call TRBJ2-3; the DNA was not used to check the table's D call, TRBD2. TRBV21-1 is a pseudogene. This CDR3 comprises 18 residues. CDR3 coding DNA: TGTGCCAGCAGCGGCCGGGACTACTCCAGAAGAAGCACAGATACGCAGTATTTT. This gives the protein CASSGRDYSRRSTDTQYF.

There are a few counts of this clone. V is TRBV19 and J is TRBJ2-1; no clear D gene. CDR1 and CDR2 (germline): LNHDA, SQIVND (reference sequence). V lost 8 bases to trimming and J lost 4 bases, with 9 bases between them. CDR3 length equals 12 residues. CDR3 amino acids: CASSEKYNEQFF. The CDR3 DNA reads as TGTGCCAGTTCTGAGAAGTACAATGAGCAGTTCTTC.

The count of this clone is one. The V gene is TRBV3-1 (or the pseudogene TRBV3-2), the J gene TRBJ1-2; D uncertain. Trimming cost V 2 bases and J 8 bases, with 9 bases left between them. The CDR3 has 12 residues. Per the germline V gene, CDR1 is LGHDT and CDR2 is YNNKEL (reference sequence). The CDR3, as DNA: TGTGCCAGCAGCCAACCTGGAGGCGGCTACACCTTC. It encodes CASSQPGGGYTF.

CDR3 DNA sequence: TGTGCCAGCAGCCAAGGCCTAGTGGGCGGGGAGCTGTTTTTT. Protein product: CASSQGLVGGELFF. The chain employs TRBV3-1 (or the pseudogene TRBV3-2) and TRBJ2-2; D call uncertain. Trimming left V 1 base short and J 7 bases short, with 10 bases between. The CDR3 extends over 14 amino acids. CDR1 is LGHDT, CDR2 YNNKEL, per germline (reference sequence).

This clone has only one observation. The chain links TRBV28 to TRBJ2-1, with TRBD1 as a possible D gene (5 bases). Germline-derived CDR1 and CDR2 are MDHEN and SYDVKM. V dropped 7 bases and J dropped 5 bases, with 18 bases sitting between them. The CDR3 loop spans 15 amino acids. The CDR3 loop is CASTLGRILNNEQFF. CDR3 DNA: TGTGCCAGCACCTTGGGGCGGATTCTAAACAATGAGCAGTTCTTC.

This clone was found a few times. This chain uses TRBV20-1 with TRBJ2-7; D unclear. Trimming took 3 bases from V and 4 from J, leaving 13 bases between them. Germline CDR1 DFQATT, CDR2 SNEGSKA (reference sequence). CDR3 length equals 13 residues. The CDR3 is CSASVVGVYEQYF. The CDR3 bases are TGCAGTGCTAGTGTGGTTGGGGTTTACGAGCAGTACTTC.

In its sample, this clone was seen once. The rearrangement joins TRBV7-9 to TRBJ2-7, with D perhaps matching TRBD1 (6 bases). CDR3 size: 16 residues. The germline V gene encodes CDR1 SEHNR and CDR2 FQNEAQ (reference sequence). Trimming left V 2 bases short and J 0 bases short, with 14 bases between. The CDR3 DNA follows: TGTGCCAGCAGCTTAAGTGGAGCAGGGGCCTCCTACGAGCAGTACTTC. It encodes CASSLSGAGASYEQYF.

The chain couples TRBV19 to TRBJ1-1, with D unclear. V was trimmed by 7 bases and J by 9 bases, leaving 12 bases between them. The germline V gene encodes CDR1 LNHDA and CDR2 SQIVND (reference sequence). CDR3 length equals 11 residues. For the CDR3, the DNA is TGTGCCAGTAAGGTAGGGCTTCAAGCTTTCTTT. Amino acids: CASKVGLQAFF.

The chain uses TRBV5-1 and TRBJ1-6, with TRBD1 matching 7 bases. CDR3 length: 16 residues. From germline, CDR1 is SGHRS and CDR2 YFSETQ. V shed 4 bases and J 5 bases; nucleotides not matched to a gene: 9. The CDR3 is CASSPTATGNNSPLHF. CDR3 nucleotides: TGCGCCAGCAGCCCCACCGCGACAGGGAATAATTCACCCCTCCACTTT.